One sample yielded the 22 T cell receptor beta chains listed below, sequenced in a study of identical twins. In TCRdb, the 5' RACE reads were re-called with MiXCR into one record per CDR3 protein. The sample yields around 530,000 distinct CDR3 sequences, roughly 15% seen once. These records were also assigned to another study, of yellow fever vaccine responses in identical twins.

What was sequenced was CD4+ T cells sorted from blood. These receptors originate from a woman aged 18-29 years in good health.

This clonotype showed up just a few times. This CDR3 reads CASSGLRSHNTEAFF. The CDR3 region has the DNA TGTGCCAGCAGCGGTCTCCGGAGCCACAACACTGAAGCTTTCTTT. J is TRBJ1-1 and V is TRBV11-2; D is uncertain. V lost 5 bases and J lost 2, with 15 bases in between. The CDR3 is 15 amino acids. Germline assignment: CDR1 SGHAT and CDR2 FQNNGV.

This clonotype has more than one count but fewer than ten. The V call is TRBV29-1, the J call TRBJ2-7; D gene ambiguous. Trimming removed 6 bases at V and 5 bases at J, with 14 bases between. Looked up from germline, CDR1 is SQVTM and CDR2 is ANQGSEA. CDR3 length: 12 amino acids. CDR3 protein: CSVKESSHEQYF. The CDR3 DNA reads TGCAGCGTCAAGGAATCCTCTCACGAGCAGTACTTC.

This clonotype has only one observation. It is likely a read error, because the conserved phenylalanine at the end of the CDR3 is missing. The rearrangement joins TRBV20-1 to TRBJ2-5; D is uncertain. Trimming stripped 6 bases from V and 4 bases from J, with 15 bases between. Germline assignment: CDR1 DFQATT and CDR2 SNEGSKA (reference sequence). CDR3 length: 13 amino acids. The CDR3 DNA reads as TGCAGTGCCCCAGAAATAGCCCTAGAGACCCAGTACTTA. Protein: CSAPEIALETQYL.

A few counts support this clonotype. The chain couples TRBV6-1 to TRBJ2-7; 9 bases map to TRBD2. The CDR3 is 16 residues long. Per germline, CDR1 MNHNS and CDR2 SASEGT. V lost 6 bases and J lost 2; bases outside the gene matches: 11. This CDR3 reads CASRRSGSSGTYEQYV. Here the CDR3 DNA reads TGTGCCAGCAGGAGATCGGGGTCTAGCGGGACCTACGAGCAGTACGTC.

This clonotype was picked up a small number of times. The V call is TRBV4-2, the J call TRBJ2-1; 12 positions agree with TRBD2. V was pared by 0 bases and J by 8 bases, with 11 bases of the junction left unmatched. The germline CDR1 and CDR2 sequences are LGHNA and YNFKEQ. The CDR3 contains 18 residues. CDR3 amino acids: CASSQDLTTSGSFDEQFF. The CDR3 bases are TGTGCCAGCAGCCAAGATCTCACGACTAGCGGGAGTTTCGATGAGCAGTTCTTC.

This clonotype was counted only a few times. This chain uses TRBV2 with TRBJ1-2; no clear D. Trimming removed 4 bases at V and 6 bases at J, with 12 bases between. The CDR3 spans 13 residues. Germline CDR1 SNHLY, CDR2 FYNNEI. The CDR3 DNA reads as TGTGCCAGCAGTGGCGGTCAGCGGAATGGCTACACCTTC. Residues: CASSGGQRNGYTF.

The table lists this clonotype with a few counts. The CDR3 region is CATSDGTGRETQYF. The CDR3 coding sequence is TGTGCCACCAGTGACGGGACAGGGCGAGAGACCCAGTACTTC. This chain uses TRBV24-1 with TRBJ2-5; the match to TRBD1 covers 9 bases. The CDR3 length is 14 residues. Per the germline V gene, CDR1 is KGHDR and CDR2 is SFDVKD. Trimming removed 4 bases from V and 4 bases from J; junction bases left unmatched: 3.

In this sample, this clonotype turned up a few times. The CDR3 region has the DNA TGTGCCAGCAGCTCCGTTGACAGTCGAGCTTTCTTT. Translated, it gives CASSSVDSRAFF. The gene calls are TRBV7-9 and TRBJ1-1; maybe TRBD1 (5 bases). The CDR3 loop spans 12 amino acids. CDR1 and CDR2 (germline): SEHNR, FQNEAQ (reference sequence). V lost 4 bases to trimming and J lost 10 bases, with 13 bases between them.

V usage is TRBV12-3 or TRBV12-4 and J usage is TRBJ2-3, with TRBD2 as a possible D gene (7 bases). This CDR3 is built from 17 residues. The V end lost 6 bases, the J end lost 5 bases, and 24 bases lay between the germline ends. The CDR3 loop is CASSRLLGGRRLDTQYF. In DNA, the CDR3 is TGTGCCAGCAGCAGACTCTTGGGGGGGCGACGGTTAGATACGCAGTATTTT.

The sample holds many counts of this clonotype. V gene TRBV12-3 or TRBV12-4 combines with J gene TRBJ2-3; D remains ambiguous. Deletions cut 3 bases from V and 4 bases from J, with 8 bases between. This CDR3 is built from 13 residues. The CDR3 DNA sequence: TGTGCCAGCAGTTTTGGGCATCCAGATACGCAGTATTTT. Amino acid sequence: CASSFGHPDTQYF.

This sequence joins TRBV5-1 and TRBJ1-6; D perhaps matches TRBD1 (5 bases). Germline loops: CDR1 SGHRS, CDR2 YFSETQ. V lost 4 bases and J lost 9, with 14 bases in between. The CDR3 has 14 amino acids. This CDR3 reads CASSRDGGGSPLHF. CDR3 nucleotide sequence: TGCGCCAGCAGCCGGGACGGTGGAGGTTCACCCCTCCACTTT.

This clonotype was counted at least ten times. The rearrangement uses TRBV12-3 or TRBV12-4 and TRBJ1-1; D gene uncertain. This CDR3 has 13 amino acids. V gave up 6 bases and J gave up 2 bases, with 10 bases separating them. The CDR3 DNA is TGTGCCAGCAGCTCCGACACCAACACTGAAGCTTTCTTT. Protein product: CASSSDTNTEAFF.

This clonotype was picked up many times. The rearrangement joins TRBV12-3 or TRBV12-4 to TRBJ2-7, with no clear D. V was shortened by 6 bases and J by 4 bases, with 10 bases between the two germline ends. This CDR3 has 12 residues. Here the CDR3 DNA reads TGTGCCAGCAGACGAGCGCGTTACGAGCAGTACTTC. Translating gives CASRRARYEQYF.

This clonotype was observed a few times. The chain carries TRBV28 and TRBJ2-7; D possibly corresponds to TRBD1 (5 bases). Germline CDR1 is MDHEN and CDR2 is SYDVKM. Trimming left V 4 bases short and J 5 bases short, with 12 bases between. The CDR3 spans 13 residues. CDR3 region: CASSSDSLHEQYF. The DNA for the CDR3 is TGTGCCAGCAGTTCCGACAGCCTCCACGAGCAGTACTTC.

This clonotype showed up just a few times. The V and J genes are TRBV3-1 and TRBJ2-7, with TRBD1 as a possible D gene (5 bases). The germline V gene encodes CDR1 LGHDT and CDR2 YNNKEL (reference sequence). The V gene lost 2 bases and the J gene lost 3 bases, with 14 bases spanning the gap. The CDR3 runs 15 residues. In DNA form, the CDR3 reads TGTGCCAGCAGCCAATCCCGGACATTCCTCTACGAGCAGTACTTC. Its protein is CASSQSRTFLYEQYF.

As DNA, the CDR3 is TGTGCCATCAGTGAGTTCCCTAGCGGGGGGCTAACCGGGGAGCTGTTTTTT. Its protein product is CAISEFPSGGLTGELFF. The rearrangement uses TRBV10-3 and TRBJ2-2, with TRBD2 identical over 11 bases. Germline assignment: CDR1 ENHRY and CDR2 SYGVKD. The CDR3 totals 17 residues. V shed 1 base and J 5 bases; nucleotides not matched to a gene: 6.

There are a few counts of this clonotype. CDR3 residues: CASSIRGTSPYEQYV. The CDR3 bases are TGTGCCAGCAGTATCCGGGGGACTTCGCCCTACGAGCAGTACGTC. The genes are TRBV27 and TRBJ2-7, with a possible D match to TRBD2 (6 bases). The CDR3 has 15 amino acids. Trimming took 5 bases from V and 2 from J, leaving 16 bases between them. From germline, CDR1 is MNHEY and CDR2 SMNVEV (reference sequence).

This clonotype came up many times. The CDR3 DNA is TGTGCCAGCAGTATAACAGGGCCTGGGGCCAACGTCCTGACTTTC. Its translation: CASSITGPGANVLTF. V is TRBV7-9 and J is TRBJ2-6; D might be TRBD1 (6 bases). Looked up from germline, CDR1 is SEHNR and CDR2 is FQNEAQ (reference sequence). V shed 6 bases and J shed 2 bases, with 11 bases lying between them. The CDR3 consists of 15 residues.

This clonotype was seen a few times. V usage is TRBV10-2 and J usage is TRBJ2-7; no firm D call. Trimming took off 5 bases at V and 2 bases at J, with 7 bases between the two ends. Germline V gene lookup returns CDR1 WSHSY and CDR2 SAAADI. This CDR3 comprises 12 residues. The CDR3 region is CASSRLAYEQYV. In DNA, the CDR3 is TGCGCCAGCAGTCGACTGGCCTACGAGCAGTACGTC.

This clonotype was seen at least ten times. Written as DNA, the CDR3 is TGCGCCAGCAGCTTGTCGGGGGGGGCTGGAGATACGCAGTATTTT. Protein sequence: CASSLSGGAGDTQYF. The chain links TRBV5-1 to TRBJ2-3; 8 nucleotides align to TRBD2. The CDR3 is made up of 15 amino acids. CDR1 is SGHRS and CDR2 is YFSETQ in the germline V gene. Trimming took 1 base from V and 5 from J; bases not matched to a gene: 6.

The chain is built from TRBV12-3 or TRBV12-4 and TRBJ2-1, with a weak D call TRBD2 (7 bases). The V and J ends lost 3 bases and 1 base respectively, with 13 bases between them. This CDR3 is built from 16 residues. In DNA form, the CDR3 reads TGTGCCAGCAGTTTCCAGGGGAGGGGGTCCTACAATGAGCAGTTCTTC. Amino acid sequence: CASSFQGRGSYNEQFF.

In its sample, this clonotype was seen a few times. The V call is TRBV6-1, the J call TRBJ1-2; weak D call: TRBD1 (5 bases). Germline V gene data show CDR1 as MNHNS and CDR2 as SASEGT. V was pared by 5 bases and J by 8 bases, with 21 bases between. This CDR3 is built from 15 residues. In nucleotides, the CDR3 is TGTGCCAGCAGTCGACAGCGTAAAGCCACGTCGGGCTACACCTTC. This gives the protein CASSRQRKATSGYTF.